Below, 14 T cell receptor beta chains from the same sample are listed, as sequenced in a study of CD8 T cells in Susac syndrome. RNA in amounts of roughly 0.5 to 1 ug was reverse transcribed with random hexamers. TCRdb re-derived calls from the immunoSEQ multiplex PCR reads in MiXCR, one entry per CDR3 protein. The table lists around 190,000 distinct CDR3 sequences, approximately 95% of them singletons. Sequences were obtained from CD8+ T cells from PBMCs. Every receptor here comes from a human donor with multiple sclerosis.

CDR3 nucleotide sequence: TGTGCCAGCAGCTTCGACGGAAACGGGGAAAAACTGTTTTTT. Protein sequence: CASSFDGNGEKLFF. This rearrangement joins TRBV13 to TRBJ1-4; D gene unclear. The CDR3 consists of 14 residues. Germline CDR1 is PRHDT and CDR2 is FYEKMQ (reference sequence). V dropped 3 bases and J dropped 8 bases, with 13 bases sitting between them. Full variable domain (missing parts from reference TRBV13 and TRBJ1-4): AAGVIQSPRHLIKEKRETATLKCYPIPRHDTVYWYQQGPGQDPQFLISFYEKMQSDKGSIPDRFSAQQFSDYHSELNMSSLELGDSALYFCASSFDGNGEKLFFGSGTQLSVL.

This sequence joins TRBV21-1 and TRBJ1-5. TRBV21-1 is a pseudogene segment. The CDR3 contains 15 residues. The CDR3, as DNA: TGTGCCATAGGAGGGGAAAGAGTTTGGAATCAGCCCCAGCATTTT. Amino acids: CAIGGERVWNQPQHF.

CDR3 bases: TGTGCCAGCGTCGGCAAAAACATTCAGTACTTC. Encoded protein: CASVGKNIQYF. The V gene is TRBV2, the J gene TRBJ2-4, with D hard to call. V lost 8 bases and J lost 3, with 5 bases in between. There are 11 residues in the CDR3. Germline assignment: CDR1 SNHLY and CDR2 FYNNEI.

This chain links TRBV30 with TRBJ1-1; D remains unclear. Germline V CDR1 and CDR2: GTSNPN, SVGIG (reference sequence). The CDR3 covers 13 residues. The ends were cut back, 5 bases at V and 2 bases at J, with 12 bases in the middle. The DNA of the CDR3 is TGTGCCTGGGATCTTGTCAGAAACACTGAAGCTTTCTTT. Residues: CAWDLVRNTEAFF.

V usage is TRBV12-3 or TRBV12-4 and J usage is TRBJ2-7; a possible D gene is TRBD1 (5 bases). V gave up 4 bases and J gave up 7 bases, with 17 bases separating them. This CDR3 has 14 residues. CDR3 DNA sequence: TGTGCCAGCAGTTACAGGACCCCAACTTGGGAGCAGTACTTC. Amino acid sequence: CASSYRTPTWEQYF.

V gene TRBV27 combines with J gene TRBJ2-7; 7 bases map to TRBD1. Looked up from germline, CDR1 is MNHEY and CDR2 is SMNVEV (reference sequence). This CDR3 comprises 13 residues. V was clipped by 5 bases and J by 6 bases; unmatched bases: 7. CDR3 sequence reads: CASSRRQGLEQYF. CDR3 bases: TGTGCCAGCAGTAGGAGACAGGGTCTCGAGCAGTACTTC.

The CDR3 nucleotides read TGTGCCAGCAGCCCGCCGGGAGGGTCATACAATGAGCAGTTCTTC. Protein product: CASSPPGGSYNEQFF. The V gene is TRBV7-9, the J gene TRBJ2-1, with 8 bases matching TRBD2. The trim removed 5 bases at V and 4 bases at J, leaving 7 bases unmatched. CDR1 is SEHNR and CDR2 is FQNEAQ in the germline V gene (reference sequence). The CDR3 is 15 amino acids.

The chain recombines TRBV18 with TRBJ2-7, with 8 bases fitting TRBD2. Trimming cost V 5 bases and J 2 bases; bases outside gene matches: 5. The CDR3 loop spans 14 amino acids. Germline CDR1 reads KGHSH; CDR2 reads LQKENI. Here the CDR3 reads CASSSAGGTYEQYF. The CDR3 region has the DNA TGTGCCAGCTCATCTGCGGGAGGTACCTACGAGCAGTACTTC.

This clonotype appeared a single time. V gene TRBV24-1 combines with J gene TRBJ2-3; D unresolved. The CDR3 is 14 amino acids. With 0 bases removed from V and 6 bases from J, the gap between germline ends came to 9 bases. CDR1 KGHDR and CDR2 SFDVKD come from the germline V gene. CDR3 residues: CATSDLGPPDTQYF. In DNA form, the CDR3 reads TGTGCCACCAGTGATTTGGGTCCCCCGGATACGCAGTATTTT.

The V gene is TRBV7-8, the J gene TRBJ1-2; 9 bases agree with TRBD1. The germline CDR1 and CDR2 sequences are SGHVS and FQNEAQ. CDR3 length equals 16 residues. Trimming removed 5 bases from V and 0 bases from J; junction bases left unmatched: 7. CDR3 sequence (DNA): TGTGCCAGCAGCCCTGGGACAGGGCCAGCTAACTATGGCTACACCTTC. Translating gives CASSPGTGPANYGYTF. Using reference TRBV7-8 and TRBJ1-2 for the parts outside the CDR3, the full variable domain is GAGVSQSPRYKVAKRGQDVALRCDPISGHVSLFWYQQALGQGPEFLTYFQNEAQLDKSGLPSDRFFAERPEGSVSTLKIQRTQQEDSAVYLCASSPGTGPANYGYTFGSGTRLTVV.

The CDR3, as DNA: TGTGCCAGCAGCCTCCGGACTAGCGGGTATAACTACGAGCAGTACTTC. It encodes CASSLRTSGYNYEQYF. The chain joins TRBV3-1 to TRBJ2-7, with TRBD2 matching over 11 bases. Trimming cost V 4 bases and J 3 bases; bases outside gene matches: 8. CDR3 size: 16 residues. Germline CDR1 is LGHDT and CDR2 is YNNKEL (reference sequence).

CDR3 loop: CSVETASTGELFF. DNA for the CDR3: TGCAGCGTTGAAACGGCGAGCACCGGGGAGCTGTTTTTT. This sequence joins TRBV29-1 and TRBJ2-2, with unresolved D. CDR1 is SQVTM, CDR2 ANQGSEA, per germline. Trimming removed 2 bases from V and 4 bases from J, with 8 bases in between. There are 13 residues in the CDR3.

The rearrangement joins TRBV28 to TRBJ2-3; 11 nucleotides match TRBD2. J lost 4 bases, V lost 4 bases, and 7 bases had no gene match. The CDR3 sequence is 16 residues long. The V gene's germline CDR1 is MDHEN and CDR2 SYDVKM. The CDR3, as DNA: TGTGCCAGCAGTTCACTAGCGGGAGCTTTTTCAGATACGCAGTATTTT. Amino acids: CASSSLAGAFSDTQYF.

The rearrangement joins TRBV11-2 to TRBJ2-7; 8 bases map to TRBD2. The CDR3 is made up of 15 amino acids. With 0 bases clipped from V and 4 bases from J, the junction kept 5 bases outside the gene matches. The germline V gene has CDR1 SGHAT and CDR2 FQNNGV. The CDR3 coding sequence is TGTGCCAGCAGCTTAGAGGGGCGGGAGGCTTACGAGCAGTACTTC. Its protein is CASSLEGREAYEQYF.